The clone carrying this T cell receptor beta chain is classed as large. Its antigen is not identified. Peripheral blood genomic DNA, not sorted cells or RNA, was the template. Multiplex touch-down PCR with TRB-A/B primers amplified rearranged V-D-J TRB sequences. Using its own MiXCR run on the multiplex PCR reads, TCRdb lists one record per CDR3 protein. The sample records about 1,400 distinct CDR3 sequences, around 38% being singletons. This sample stems from a study of T cell repertoires in aging, cancer and after chemotherapy. About the study: Six age groups, ranging from 30 or younger to 70 or older, included the donors. Patients with glioblastoma brain tumors were sampled before and after temozolomide-based therapy.

Trimming took off 5 bases at V and 1 base at J, with 15 bases between the two ends. There are 16 residues in the CDR3. Germline assignment: CDR1 SEHNR and CDR2 FQNEAQ (reference sequence). Study-wide points: In healthy donors, age-related TCR diversity loss mainly reflected lost richness. In each cancer cohort, median generation probability increased across chemotherapy, suggesting thymic output rebounded.

The chain has TRBV7-9 and TRBJ1-5; no definite D call. The origin of this receptor is a human donor with a solid tumor. Sequencing was done on a sample of blood. CDR3 loop: CASSGVSDLSNQPQHF. CDR3 DNA: TGTGCCAGCAGCGGGGTTTCTGACCTGAGCAATCAGCCCCAGCATTTT.